The 11 T cell receptor beta chains given below trace back to one sample, sequenced in a study of brain metastases from non-small cell lung cancer. Data came from immunoSEQ multiplex PCR; TCRdb stores just in-frame clones and leaves some out. The sample yields about 400 clones, approximately 90% seen once. Input material: tumor-adjacent normal tissue. The origin of the receptors is a donor at least 40 years old with non-small cell lung cancer.

This chain links TRBV4-3 with TRBJ2-7; no firm D call. V lost 0 bases, J lost 6 bases, and 9 bases lay in between. The CDR3 is 13 residues long. Looked up from germline, CDR1 is LGHNA and CDR2 is YSLEER. The CDR3, as DNA: TGCGCCAGCAGCCAAGATCCCGAGACCGAGCAGTACTTC. This encodes CASSQDPETEQYF.

This chain joins TRBV7-9 and TRBJ1-5; D is undetermined. Germline V gives CDR1 SEHNR, CDR2 FQNEAQ (reference sequence). The CDR3 has 13 amino acids. Trimming shortened V by 3 bases and J by 6 bases, and 9 bases separated the two germline ends. The DNA for the CDR3 is TGTGCCAGCAGCTTTGTCGTTGGTCAGCCCCAGCATTTT. As protein: CASSFVVGQPQHF. Together with reference TRBV7-9 and TRBJ1-5, the CDR3 gives the full variable domain: DTGVSQNPRHKITKRGQNVTFRCDPISEHNRLYWYRQTLGQGPEFLTYFQNEAQLEKSRLLSDRFSAERPKGSFSTLEIQRTEQGDSAMYLCASSFVVGQPQHFGDGTRLSIL.

This clone was seen a single time. The chain couples TRBV18 to TRBJ1-5; TRBD1 aligns across 7 bases. Per germline, CDR1 KGHSH and CDR2 LQKENI. The CDR3 has 16 amino acids. Trimming cost V 5 bases and J 1 base; bases outside gene matches: 8. CDR3 sequence: CASSTQGGLSNQPQHF. The CDR3 DNA follows: TGTGCCAGCTCAACTCAGGGGGGCCTGAGCAATCAGCCCCAGCATTTT.

This chain links TRBV24-1 with TRBJ2-2, with 8 bases fitting TRBD2. This CDR3 is 18 amino acids long. From germline, CDR1 is KGHDR and CDR2 SFDVKD. J gave up 5 bases and V 5 bases, and 15 bases lay outside the gene matches. The chain's CDR3 is CATSGIAAGGEITGELFF. The CDR3 DNA reads TGTGCCACCAGTGGTATTGCGGCCGGGGGGGAAATAACCGGGGAGCTGTTTTTT.

This chain's CDR3 is CASSQDRSQRATQYF. The CDR3 bases are TGCGCCAGCAGCCAAGATAGGTCCCAGAGGGCGACCCAGTACTTC. The chain uses TRBV4-3 and TRBJ2-5, with D tentatively TRBD2 (5 bases). Trimming removed 0 bases from V and 7 bases from J, with 15 bases in between. The CDR3 length is 15 residues. Germline V CDR1 and CDR2: LGHNA, YSLEER.

The J gene is TRBJ1-2, the V gene TRBV27; a weak D match, TRBD1 (6 bases). V was trimmed by 6 bases and J by 4 bases, leaving 12 bases between them. Germline V CDR1 and CDR2: MNHEY, SMNVEV (reference sequence). The CDR3 is made up of 13 amino acids. CDR3 nucleotides: TGTGCCAGCAGCTGGGGGGCGGGCTATGGCTACACCTTC. Protein: CASSWGAGYGYTF.

The gene calls are TRBV7-3 and TRBJ2-5, with D hard to call. Germline CDR1 is SGHTA and CDR2 is FQGTGA. V was trimmed by 2 bases and J by 0 bases, leaving 4 bases between them. This CDR3 spans 13 amino acids. CDR3 nucleotide sequence: TGTGCCAGCAGCTTACAGTACCAAGAGACCCAGTACTTC. Translation: CASSLQYQETQYF.

As regards this clone: The same CDR3 can be traced to other DNA sequences in this sample. V gene TRBV18 combines with J gene TRBJ1-5, with TRBD1 as a possible D gene (6 bases). Germline V gene data show CDR1 as KGHSH and CDR2 as LQKENI. Trimming took 0 bases from V and 0 from J, leaving 21 bases between them. The CDR3 length is 20 residues. The CDR3 protein is CASSPPPGPGQVYSNQPQHF. The CDR3 coding sequence is TGTGCCAGCTCACCACCGCCTGGCCCGGGACAAGTCTATAGCAATCAGCCCCAGCATTTT.

V gene TRBV27 combines with J gene TRBJ1-2; 8 bases are shared with TRBD1. Germline CDR1 is MNHEY and CDR2 is SMNVEV (reference sequence). Trimming cost V 5 bases and J 8 bases; bases outside gene matches: 10. This CDR3 region has 14 residues. CDR3 in DNA: TGTGCCAGCAGTCAATGGCAGGGGGCACGAGGCTACACCTTC. This encodes CASSQWQGARGYTF.

This clone has a single count. The chain joins TRBV13 to TRBJ2-7, with 7 bases fitting TRBD2. V dropped 6 bases and J dropped 7; count of bases not matched to a gene: 15. The CDR3 totals 15 residues. CDR1 and CDR2 (germline): PRHDT, FYEKMQ (reference sequence). CDR3 loop: CASSIRGRELREQYF. CDR3 DNA: TGTGCCAGCAGTATTAGAGGGCGGGAGCTACGTGAGCAGTACTTC.

Note on this clone: At one boundary the junction diverges from the germline segment, which might be a read error. This chain uses TRBV14 with TRBJ2-3; 7 positions agree with TRBD1. Germline assignment: CDR1 SGHDN and CDR2 FVKESK. The CDR3 runs to 16 residues. The CDR3 DNA is TGTGCCAGCAGCCAAGAGTTGGGGTTTGGGACAGATATGCAGTATTTT. This encodes CASSQELGFGTDMQYF.